This passage covers 27 T cell receptor beta chains from one sample sequenced in a study of blood T cell repertoires in COVID-19. TCRdb's copy holds only in-frame clones and misses some; the assay was immunoSEQ multiplex PCR. The table shows about 160,000 clones, with about three quarters occurring only once. The sample was peripheral blood. Receptor source: a man in his 70s with acute or convalescent COVID-19.

V and J are TRBV5-4 and TRBJ2-2; D perhaps matches TRBD1 (5 bases). CDR1 SGHNT and CDR2 YYREEE come from the germline V gene (reference sequence). Trimming took 0 bases from V and 2 from J, leaving 8 bases between them. This CDR3 spans 15 amino acids. As DNA, the CDR3 is TGTGCCAGCAGCTTGGCCCAGGGAAACACCGGGGAGCTGTTTTTT. Protein sequence: CASSLAQGNTGELFF.

The rearrangement joins TRBV11-3 to TRBJ2-5, with 9 bases aligning to TRBD1. Germline lookup yields CDR1 SGHNT and CDR2 YENEEA. The trim removed 4 bases at V and 2 bases at J, leaving 8 bases unmatched. The CDR3 is 16 residues long. CDR3 nucleotides: TGTGCCAGCAGCTCCCGCGCCGGGACAGGGCAAGAGACCCAGTACTTC. It encodes CASSSRAGTGQETQYF.

The chain is built from TRBV11-2 and TRBJ2-7; 8 bases match TRBD2. CDR3 length: 15 residues. Germline V lookup: CDR1 SGHAT, CDR2 FQNNGV. The ends lost 3 bases at V and 1 base at J; junction bases unmatched: 5. The CDR3 coding sequence is TGTGCCAGCAGCTTGGGCGGGGGGCGTTCCTACGAGCAGTACTTC. Translation: CASSLGGGRSYEQYF.

CDR3 in DNA: TGTGCCAGTAAAAGACAGGGGGCCTCTGAAGCTTTCTTT. Its protein product is CASKRQGASEAFF. The chain links TRBV19 to TRBJ1-1; 10 bases align to TRBD1. This CDR3 region has 13 residues. Germline V gives CDR1 LNHDA, CDR2 SQIVND (reference sequence). After removal of 7 bases from V and 6 bases from J, the junction contained 5 bases not matched to a gene. The variable domain in full, with the rest retrieved from reference TRBV19 and TRBJ1-1, is DGGITQSPKYLFRKEGQNVTLSCEQNLNHDAMYWYRQDPGQGLRLIYYSQIVNDFQKGDIAEGYSVSREKKESFPLTVTSAQKNPTAFYLCASKRQGASEAFFGQGTRLTVV.

CDR3 protein: CASNHPTSGQYQETQYF. CDR3 in DNA: TGTGCCAGCAACCACCCGACTAGCGGGCAGTACCAAGAGACCCAGTACTTC. The V and J genes are TRBV21-1 and TRBJ2-5; the table's TRBD2 call for D was not verified on the DNA. TRBV21-1 is listed as a pseudogene. The CDR3 loop spans 17 amino acids.

This clone was seen more than once but under ten times. This chain joins TRBV10-3 and TRBJ2-7, with D tentatively TRBD1 (6 bases). This CDR3 is built from 14 residues. V lost 2 bases and J lost 3, with 11 bases in between. In germline, CDR1 is ENHRY, CDR2 SYGVKD. The CDR3 sequence is CAISEDRPHYEQYF. DNA for the CDR3: TGTGCCATCAGTGAGGACAGGCCCCACTACGAGCAGTACTTC.

The chain has TRBV24-1 and TRBJ2-1, with 9 bases matching TRBD2. Looked up from germline, CDR1 is KGHDR and CDR2 is SFDVKD. V gave up 3 bases and J gave up 4 bases; unmatched junction bases: 6. CDR3 length equals 16 residues. The CDR3 bases are TGTGCCACCAGTGATGGCGGGGGGGCCTGGTACAATGAGCAGTTCTTC. Protein product: CATSDGGGAWYNEQFF.

This rearrangement joins TRBV5-1 to TRBJ2-7, with D possibly being TRBD1 (5 bases). Trimming took 3 bases from V and 5 from J, leaving 18 bases between them. The CDR3 totals 15 residues. Germline-derived CDR1 and CDR2 are SGHRS and YFSETQ. The CDR3 nucleotides are TGCGCCAGCAGCTCACAGGACGCGGTTGTCCACGAGCAGTACTTC. Protein sequence: CASSSQDAVVHEQYF.

The chain has TRBV20-1 and TRBJ1-2, with a tentative D call TRBD1 (5 bases). With 3 bases removed from V and 2 bases from J, the gap between germline ends came to 10 bases. The CDR3 extends over 13 amino acids. The V gene's germline CDR1 is DFQATT and CDR2 SNEGSKA (reference sequence). CDR3 bases: TGCAGTGCTAGTCAGGGAGGGAACTATGGCTACACCTTC. This gives the protein CSASQGGNYGYTF.

This clone was counted once. The chain combines TRBV28 with TRBJ2-1; 10 positions match TRBD2. Germline V gene sequence: CDR1 MDHEN, CDR2 SYDVKM. This CDR3 is 15 amino acids long. V lost 7 bases to trimming and J lost 9 bases; unmatched junction nucleotides: 12. The CDR3 nucleotides are TGTGCCAGCAATGACCCTAGCGGGAGTTCGGGTGAGCAGTTCTTC. This gives the protein CASNDPSGSSGEQFF.

This chain links TRBV13 with TRBJ2-6, with a weak D call TRBD2 (6 bases). The CDR3 totals 18 residues. CDR1 PRHDT and CDR2 FYEKMQ come from the germline V gene (reference sequence). The V and J ends lost 6 bases and 1 base respectively, with 19 bases between them. This chain's CDR3 is CASSSHGTSTSGANVLTF. CDR3 coding DNA: TGTGCCAGCAGTTCTCACGGGACTTCCACATCTGGGGCCAACGTCCTGACTTTC.

This chain uses TRBV11-3 with TRBJ2-1; 10 bases agree with TRBD2. The CDR3 totals 15 residues. Germline V gene lookup returns CDR1 SGHNT and CDR2 YENEEA. Germline trimming cut 0 bases from V and 7 bases from J; bases unmatched to any gene: 3. The CDR3 protein is CASSLEVSGRNEQFF. Written as DNA, the CDR3 is TGTGCCAGCAGCTTAGAGGTTAGCGGGAGGAATGAGCAGTTCTTC.

This sequence joins TRBV15 and TRBJ2-5, with 9 nucleotides matching TRBD2. The germline gives CDR1 LNHNV, CDR2 YYDKDF (reference sequence). The CDR3 loop spans 15 amino acids. V shed 4 bases and J 5 bases; nucleotides not matched to a gene: 8. The CDR3 nucleotides are TGTGCCACCAGCATAGGACTAGCGAGTGAGGAGACCCAGTACTTC. As protein: CATSIGLASEETQYF.

The V gene is TRBV30, the J gene TRBJ1-3; 11 nucleotides align to TRBD1. This CDR3 is 15 amino acids long. The junction had 4 bases not matched to a gene; V was cut back by 4 bases and J by 2 bases. CDR1 is GTSNPN, CDR2 SVGIG, per germline (reference sequence). CDR3 loop: CAWNRDRGTGNTIYF. The CDR3 bases are TGTGCCTGGAACCGGGACAGGGGGACTGGAAACACCATATATTTT. The full variable domain, rest sourced from reference TRBV30 and TRBJ1-3, is SQTIHQWPATLVQPVGSPLSLECTVEGTSNPNLYWYRQAAGRGLQLLFYSVGIGQISSEVPQNLSASRPQDRQFILSSKKLLLSDSGFYLCAWNRDRGTGNTIYFGEGSWLTVV.

In its sample, this clone was seen a few times. The rearrangement links TRBV3-1 (or the pseudogene TRBV3-2) to TRBJ1-1; 9 bases fit TRBD1. Germline V gene sequence: CDR1 LGHDT, CDR2 YNNKEL (reference sequence). The CDR3 runs 15 residues. V lost 4 bases and J lost 1; bases outside the gene matches: 4. CDR3 sequence (DNA): TGTGCCAGCAGCCGCCGGACAGGGGAGAACACTGAAGCTTTCTTT. Residues: CASSRRTGENTEAFF.

This chain uses TRBV30 with TRBJ2-2; D gene ambiguous. Germline CDR1 reads GTSNPN; CDR2 reads SVGIG (reference sequence). The CDR3 runs 15 residues. V dropped 2 bases and J dropped 0 bases, with 10 bases sitting between them. The DNA for the CDR3 is TGTGCCTGGAGTCCCTGGCAGGCGAACACCGGGGAGCTGTTTTTT. Translation: CAWSPWQANTGELFF.

V gene TRBV6-6 combines with J gene TRBJ1-6; tentatively, D is TRBD1 (5 bases). The CDR3 length is 14 residues. Germline V gene sequence: CDR1 MNHNY, CDR2 SVGAGI (reference sequence). Trimming took off 6 bases at V and 7 bases at J, with 13 bases between the two ends. The CDR3 DNA sequence: TGTGCCAGCAGCCCGGGACTGGGAAATTCACCCCTCCACTTT. Translated, it gives CASSPGLGNSPLHF.

This chain joins TRBV28 and TRBJ1-5; D is uncertain. The V end was cut by 10 bases, the J end by 1 base, with 14 bases between. This CDR3 has 14 amino acids. The germline V gene encodes CDR1 MDHEN and CDR2 SYDVKM. CDR3 protein: CATLRGGSNQPQHF. CDR3 coding DNA: TGTGCCACCCTCCGGGGAGGAAGCAATCAGCCCCAGCATTTT.

The rearrangement uses TRBV3-1 (or the pseudogene TRBV3-2) and TRBJ1-6; D is perhaps TRBD1 (5 bases). Germline CDR1 reads LGHDT; CDR2 reads YNNKEL (reference sequence). The CDR3 sequence is 15 residues long. V lost 1 base and J 7 bases, leaving 11 bases between the germline ends. DNA of the CDR3: TGTGCCAGCAGCCAAGGGGGTCAGGGAAATTCACCCCTCCACTTT. This codes for CASSQGGQGNSPLHF.

The V gene is TRBV24-1, the J gene TRBJ2-1; perhaps TRBD1 as D (6 bases). CDR1 is KGHDR and CDR2 is SFDVKD in the germline V gene. The CDR3 is made up of 16 amino acids. Trimming pared 2 bases from V and 7 bases from J, leaving 17 bases between. The CDR3 region is CATSDSRGALGNEQFF. In DNA, the CDR3 is TGTGCCACCAGTGATTCCAGGGGCGCGTTGGGGAATGAGCAGTTCTTC.

This chain joins TRBV30 and TRBJ2-5; D is unclear. The CDR3 loop spans 10 amino acids. Trimming shortened V by 1 base and J by 7 bases, and 4 bases separated the two germline ends. In germline, CDR1 is GTSNPN, CDR2 SVGIG (reference sequence). CDR3 in amino acids: CAWSAGTQYF. CDR3 sequence (DNA): TGTGCCTGGAGTGCGGGGACCCAGTACTTC.

The rearrangement uses TRBV2 and TRBJ2-1; TRBD2 aligns across 13 bases. Trimming took 2 bases from V and 0 from J; bases not matched to a gene: 7. The CDR3 sequence is 19 residues long. Germline V gives CDR1 SNHLY, CDR2 FYNNEI. The CDR3 protein is CASSETGLAGPSSYNEQFF. In DNA, the CDR3 is TGTGCCAGCAGTGAAACGGGACTAGCGGGACCGAGCTCCTACAATGAGCAGTTCTTC.

This sequence joins TRBV6-4 and TRBJ2-2; 8 bases fit TRBD2. Per the germline V gene, CDR1 is MRHNA and CDR2 is SNTAGT. This CDR3 is built from 15 residues. V shed 6 bases, J shed 7 bases, and the junction held 10 bases outside the gene matches. This chain's CDR3 is CASREREPIDGELFF. The CDR3 DNA reads TGTGCCAGCAGGGAGCGGGAGCCTATTGACGGGGAGCTGTTTTTT.

The V gene is TRBV7-2, the J gene TRBJ2-2; D perhaps matches TRBD2 (5 bases). The CDR3 spans 16 residues. The germline V gene has CDR1 SGHTA and CDR2 FQGNSA. V was clipped by 5 bases and J by 0 bases, with 13 bases between them. CDR3 amino acids: CASSPGRNSNTGELFF. The CDR3 DNA follows: TGTGCCAGCAGCCCTGGGAGAAACTCGAACACCGGGGAGCTGTTTTTT. Filled out from reference TRBV7-2 and TRBJ2-2, the complete variable domain reads GAGVSQSPSNKVTEKGKDVELRCDPISGHTALYWYRQSLGQGLEFLIYFQGNSAPDKSGLPSDRFSAERTGGSVSTLTIQRTQQEDSAVYLCASSPGRNSNTGELFFGEGSRLTVL.

The rearrangement links TRBV12-5 to TRBJ2-1; TRBD2 agrees at 7 bases. V shed 0 bases and J 8 bases; nucleotides not matched to a gene: 7. CDR1 LGHNT and CDR2 FRNRAP come from the germline V gene. There are 15 residues in the CDR3. CDR3 sequence: CASGLVGLRGDEQFF. The CDR3 DNA reads as TGTGCTAGTGGTTTGGTAGGGCTCCGGGGGGATGAGCAGTTCTTC. Using reference TRBV12-5 and TRBJ2-1 for the parts outside the CDR3, the full variable domain is DARVTQTPRHKVTEMGQEVTMRCQPILGHNTVFWYRQTMMQGLELLAYFRNRAPLDDSGMPKDRFSAEMPDATLATLKIQPSEPRDSAVYFCASGLVGLRGDEQFFGPGTRLTVL.

This chain uses TRBV5-1 with TRBJ2-3; D gene unclear. Germline V gene data show CDR1 as SGHRS and CDR2 as YFSETQ. The V end lost 0 bases, the J end lost 2 bases, and 7 bases lay between the germline ends. CDR3 length: 14 amino acids. Written as DNA, the CDR3 is TGCGCCAGCAGCTTGGGACTTGACACAGATACGCAGTATTTT. Residues: CASSLGLDTDTQYF.

This sequence joins TRBV6-4 and TRBJ1-2, with 9 bases matching TRBD1. With 2 bases clipped from V and 10 bases from J, the junction kept 5 bases outside the gene matches. The CDR3 runs 13 residues. Germline-derived CDR1 and CDR2 are MRHNA and SNTAGT. DNA of the CDR3: TGTGCCAGCAGTGACGGGGGACAGGGACTCTACACCTTC. Amino acids: CASSDGGQGLYTF.